The sequence of this T cell receptor beta chain was determined in a study of T cells in Graves' hyperthyroidism and ophthalmopathy. Findings and caveats of the study: Researchers report that a 13 V-J model separated ophthalmopathy from stable hyperthyroidism.

RNA transcripts served as the template for amplifying TCR beta CDR3 regions. The primer set for the first-round RT-PCR of the TCR CDR3 was HTBI. TCRdb passed the multiplex PCR reads through MiXCR, listing each CDR3 protein once. The sample lists more than 450,000 distinct CDR3 sequences; 13% to 15% were seen once. A lack of ophthalmopathy progression within 18 months defined stable Graves' hyperthyroidism. Concerning this clonotype: Antigen specificity is unknown.

CDR1 is LGHNT, CDR2 FRNRAP, per germline. The V and J ends lost 1 base and 5 bases, in that order; junction bases with no gene match: 11. The CDR3 length is 18 residues. The sample consisted of blood. V gene TRBV12-5 combines with J gene TRBJ2-2, with TRBD1 matching over 9 bases. The sequence was obtained from a woman aged 35 to 49 with Graves' hyperthyroidism. The CDR3 nucleotides read TGTGCTAGTGGTTTGGCCGCCCCGGGACAGGGAGGGACCGGGGAGCTGTTTTTT. It yields the protein CASGLAAPGQGGTGELFF. The full variable domain, its missing parts supplied by reference TRBV12-5 and TRBJ2-2, is DARVTQTPRHKVTEMGQEVTMRCQPILGHNTVFWYRQTMMQGLELLAYFRNRAPLDDSGMPKDRFSAEMPDATLATLKIQPSEPRDSAVYFCASGLAAPGQGGTGELFFGEGSRLTVL.